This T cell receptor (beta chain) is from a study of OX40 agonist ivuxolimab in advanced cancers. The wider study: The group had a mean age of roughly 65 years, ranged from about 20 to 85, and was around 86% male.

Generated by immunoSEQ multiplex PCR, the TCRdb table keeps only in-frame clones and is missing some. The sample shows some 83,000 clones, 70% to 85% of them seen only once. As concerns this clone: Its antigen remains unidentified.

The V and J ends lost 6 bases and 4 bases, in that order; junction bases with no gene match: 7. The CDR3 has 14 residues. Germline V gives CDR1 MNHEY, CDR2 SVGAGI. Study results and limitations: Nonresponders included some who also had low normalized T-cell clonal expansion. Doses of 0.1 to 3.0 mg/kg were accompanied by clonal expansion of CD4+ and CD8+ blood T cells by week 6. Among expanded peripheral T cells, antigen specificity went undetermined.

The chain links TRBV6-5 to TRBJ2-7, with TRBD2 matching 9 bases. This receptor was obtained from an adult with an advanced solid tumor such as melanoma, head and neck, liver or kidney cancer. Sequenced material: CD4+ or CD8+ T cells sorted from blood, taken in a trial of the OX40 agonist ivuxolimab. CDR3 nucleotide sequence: TGTGCCAGCAGCTATAGCGGGAGTAAATACGAGCAGTACTTC. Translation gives CASSYSGSKYEQYF.